This record looks at one TCR beta chain sequence and its context. Antigen specificity is unknown. This specimen belongs to a study of cytomegalovirus exposure and HLA in healthy donors. V dropped 2 bases and J dropped 4 bases, with 12 bases sitting between them. This CDR3 region has 15 residues. The V gene's germline CDR1 is SGDLS and CDR2 YYNGEE. Profiled with immunoSEQ multiplex PCR; TCRdb holds only in-frame clones, not every one. The top ten hold approximately 0.88% of the sample, which has 250,000 to 350,000 clones, 88% seen once. Study-wide findings and caveats: In vitro, three CMV-associated chains proved specific for CMV antigens. According to a subsequent analysis, TCR clusters from the first cohort were inclined to appear together in the roughly 120 validation repertoires. According to the study, around 150 TCR beta chains were cytomegalovirus-associated.

The clonotype was recovered from a woman in her late teens or twenties in good health and CMV-seronegative. What was sequenced was PBMCs. V gene TRBV9 combines with J gene TRBJ2-2; TRBD2 is a possible D gene (6 bases). Here the CDR3 reads CASSVEGISTGELFF. The CDR3 DNA reads as TGTGCCAGCAGCGTGGAGGGGATAAGCACCGGGGAGCTGTTTTTT.